Following are 17 T cell receptor beta chains from one sample sequenced in a study of glioma-infiltrating T cells. The iRepertoire nested amplicon-rescue multiplex PCR amplified TCR alpha and beta CDR3s from RNA. TCRdb re-called the multiplex PCR reads with MiXCR, one entry per CDR3 protein. The table records under 200,000 distinct CDR3 sequences, roughly a third of them present only once. What was sequenced was glioma tissue, nonneoplastic brain tissue, or PBMCs (not recorded which). The receptors here all came from a human donor with low-grade glioma or glioblastoma, undergoing nonglioma brain surgery, or in good health (not recorded which).

This clonotype was seen a handful of times. The V gene is TRBV10-3, the J gene TRBJ2-7; 13 bases line up with TRBD2. CDR1 and CDR2 from the germline V gene are ENHRY and SYGVKD. The CDR3 spans 15 residues. The junction had 9 bases not matched to a gene; V was cut back by 7 bases and J by 6 bases. The CDR3 DNA follows: TGTGCCATCACCGGGACTAGCGGGACCTCTTTCGAGCAGTACTTC. Its protein product is CAITGTSGTSFEQYF.

This clonotype was seen a few times. This sequence joins TRBV30 and TRBJ1-5, with 9 bases aligning to TRBD1. V dropped 2 bases and J dropped 2; count of bases not matched to a gene: 7. CDR3 length: 16 amino acids. Looked up from germline, CDR1 is GTSNPN and CDR2 is SVGIG (reference sequence). This chain's CDR3 is CAWSRTGAGRNQPQHF. CDR3 DNA sequence: TGTGCCTGGAGTCGGACAGGGGCAGGACGCAATCAGCCCCAGCATTTT.

In regard to this clonotype: At one boundary the junction diverges from the germline segment, which might be a read error. The chain carries TRBV6-2 or TRBV6-3 and TRBJ1-2; D is ambiguous. CDR3 length equals 12 residues. Germline V gene lookup returns CDR1 MNHEY and CDR2 SVGEGT. The CDR3 DNA reads as TGTGCCAGCGGTTACGGAGGGAGTGGCGACACCTTC. The encoded protein is CASGYGGSGDTF.

The V gene is TRBV15, the J gene TRBJ2-1; a possible D gene is TRBD1 (6 bases). The V gene's germline CDR1 is LNHNV and CDR2 YYDKDF (reference sequence). This CDR3 comprises 15 residues. V shed 0 bases and J shed 14 bases, with 20 bases lying between them. CDR3 DNA sequence: TGTGCCACCAGCAGAGATCGGACAGTCACCTACGAGAAGTTCTTC. This gives the protein CATSRDRTVTYEKFF.

A remark on this clonotype: A read error may be the cause here, since a much bigger clone is one base away. The chain has TRBV7-2 and TRBJ1-1, with TRBD1 as a possible D gene (5 bases). CDR3 size: 15 residues. V was shortened by 4 bases and J by 1 base, with 13 bases between the two germline ends. Per the germline V gene, CDR1 is SGHTA and CDR2 is FQGNSA. The CDR3 spells CASSSLGDTNTEAFF. In DNA form, the CDR3 reads TGTGCCAGCAGCTCATTGGGGGATACGAACACTGAAGCTTTCTTT.

Comment on this clonotype: This may be a read error: a much more frequent sequence differs by one nucleotide. V is TRBV7-3 and J is TRBJ1-6; the match to TRBD1 covers 9 bases. This CDR3 region has 13 residues. The V gene end was trimmed by 5 bases and the J gene end by 15 bases; junction bases not matched to a gene: 8. The V gene's germline CDR1 is SGHTA and CDR2 FQGTGA. The DNA of the CDR3 is TGTGCCAGCAGCGCCGGACAGGGGTTACACCTCCACTTT. It specifies CASSAGQGLHLHF.

This clonotype was detected many times. V and J are TRBV4-3 and TRBJ2-7, with 7 bases matching TRBD1. The CDR3 covers 13 residues. Trimming cost V 5 bases and J 5 bases; bases outside gene matches: 6. Germline loops: CDR1 LGHNA, CDR2 YSLEER. The CDR3 sequence is CASSKTGVHEQYF. The CDR3 DNA reads as TGCGCCAGCAGCAAAACAGGGGTACACGAGCAGTACTTC.

Turning to this clonotype: Being one base from a much bigger clone, this may be a read error. The V gene is TRBV6-2 or TRBV6-3, the J gene TRBJ1-4, with a possible D match to TRBD1 (6 bases). The CDR3 extends over 15 amino acids. The germline V gene has CDR1 MNHEY and CDR2 SVGEGT. V was shortened by 8 bases and J by 5 bases, with 18 bases between the two germline ends. CDR3 bases: TGTGCCAGCTCACAAACGGACAGCACGAATGAAAAACTGTTTTTT. Translating gives CASSQTDSTNEKLFF.

This clonotype has only a few counts. This chain joins TRBV29-1 and TRBJ2-5; D not certain. The V and J ends lost 8 bases and 5 bases respectively, with 12 bases between them. This CDR3 has 11 residues. Germline CDR1 SQVTM, CDR2 ANQGSEA. CDR3 region: CSPWAGETQYF. The CDR3 DNA reads as TGCAGCCCTTGGGCCGGGGAGACCCAGTACTTC.

This clonotype showed up many times. The chain links TRBV20-1 to TRBJ2-7; 8 bases agree with TRBD2. Germline CDR1 reads DFQATT; CDR2 reads SNEGSKA (reference sequence). With 6 bases clipped from V and 4 bases from J, the junction kept 11 bases outside the gene matches. The CDR3 spans 14 residues. CDR3 in amino acids: CSAPTGTRGYEQYF. The CDR3 DNA is TGCAGTGCCCCTACTGGGACTAGAGGGTACGAGCAGTACTTC.

This clonotype has a count of ten or more. V is TRBV7-2 and J is TRBJ2-2, with unresolved D. Germline lookup yields CDR1 SGHTA and CDR2 FQGNSA. The CDR3 covers 14 residues. Between the trimmed V and J ends, which lost 3 bases and 5 bases, there was a span of 10 bases. CDR3 residues: CASSFAVVTGELFF. The CDR3 bases are TGTGCCAGCAGCTTCGCAGTGGTAACCGGGGAGCTGTTTTTT.

At least ten counts were recorded for this clonotype. The chain uses TRBV27 and TRBJ2-7; tentatively, D is TRBD1 (6 bases). The germline V and J ends were trimmed by 0 bases and 5 bases, with 14 bases remaining between them. Looked up from germline, CDR1 is MNHEY and CDR2 is SMNVEV (reference sequence). This CDR3 is 15 amino acids long. This CDR3 is CASSLSSWGPDEQYF. CDR3 coding DNA: TGTGCCAGCAGTTTATCGTCTTGGGGGCCGGACGAGCAGTACTTC.

This clonotype was seen repeatedly, ten times or more. The gene calls are TRBV27 and TRBJ1-5; TRBD1 might be the D (6 bases). Germline V gene lookup returns CDR1 MNHEY and CDR2 SMNVEV (reference sequence). The CDR3 is made up of 15 amino acids. Trimming shortened V by 5 bases and J by 4 bases, and 15 bases separated the two germline ends. Here the CDR3 reads CASSGGTNYNQPQHF. CDR3 coding DNA: TGTGCCAGCAGTGGAGGGACAAATTATAATCAGCCCCAGCATTTT.

This clonotype appeared a few times. The chain joins TRBV2 to TRBJ2-7; a weak D match, TRBD1 (6 bases). The CDR3 runs to 14 residues. CDR1 is SNHLY and CDR2 is FYNNEI in the germline V gene. V lost 4 bases and J 0 bases, leaving 10 bases between the germline ends. CDR3 DNA: TGTGCCAGCAGTGTAGGGACACCCTCCTACGAGCAGTACTTC. It specifies CASSVGTPSYEQYF.

This clonotype was recorded only once. An end of the junction does not agree with germline; a read error may underlie this. The chain carries TRBV5-6 and TRBJ1-1; D is unresolved. The CDR3 runs 13 residues. Germline V gene lookup returns CDR1 SGHDT and CDR2 YYEEEE. The CDR3 reads CASILDRNTEAFF. For the CDR3, the DNA is TGTGCCAGCATCTTGGATAGGAACACTGAAGCTTTCTTT.

This chain joins TRBV2 and TRBJ2-7; D is possibly TRBD2 (6 bases). The length of the CDR3 is 16 residues. V was pared by 4 bases and J by 3 bases, with 19 bases between. The V gene's germline CDR1 is SNHLY and CDR2 FYNNEI. The CDR3 spells CASSGVTRRALYEQYF. CDR3 bases: TGTGCCAGCAGTGGGGTGACCAGGAGGGCCCTCTACGAGCAGTACTTC.

Many counts were recorded for this clonotype. The chain links TRBV28 to TRBJ2-3; weak D call: TRBD1 (6 bases). The germline gives CDR1 MDHEN, CDR2 SYDVKM. With 4 bases removed from V and 4 bases from J, the gap between germline ends came to 12 bases. The length of the CDR3 is 14 residues. CDR3 coding DNA: TGTGCCAGCAGTTCCGAACAGGGCCCAGATACGCAGTATTTT. It encodes CASSSEQGPDTQYF. The full variable domain, in which reference TRBV28 and TRBJ2-3 provide the parts outside the CDR3, is DVKVTQSSRYLVKRTGEKVFLECVQDMDHENMFWYRQDPGLGLRLIYFSYDVKMKEKGDIPEGYSVSREKKERFSLILESASTNQTSMYLCASSSEQGPDTQYFGPGTRLTVL.